This TCR beta chain was profiled in a study of cytomegalovirus exposure and HLA in healthy donors. Across the whole study: Among the 400 or so donors who were genotyped, roughly 85% fell in the genetic ancestry cluster that is associated with self-reported Caucasian donors. Study findings and constraints: It was assumed in the presence/absence analyses that sequencing depth was roughly uniform across donors. One later analysis reportedly identified an Asian-associated ancestry cluster that showed fewer N-insertions than the roughly 600-donor mean. Specificity for CMV antigens was confirmed in vitro for a few of the CMV-associated chains.

This CDR3 contains 16 residues. Germline CDR1 reads SGHKS; CDR2 reads YYEKEE (reference sequence). Deletions cut 0 bases from V and 4 bases from J, with 16 bases between. In regard to this clone: What it binds is not known.

PCR involved 60 Vbeta and 13 Jbeta primers. Data came from immunoSEQ multiplex PCR; TCRdb stores just in-frame clones and leaves some out. The sample contains around 200,000 clones, 65% to 90% of which appear only once. This TCR derives from a woman between 25 and 40 years old in good health and CMV-seronegative. Sample: PBMCs. The rearrangement joins TRBV5-5 to TRBJ1-2; unclear D gene. CDR3 residues: CASSLAYAIASYGYTF. The CDR3 bases are TGTGCCAGCAGCTTGGCCTACGCCATAGCTAGCTATGGCTACACCTTC.